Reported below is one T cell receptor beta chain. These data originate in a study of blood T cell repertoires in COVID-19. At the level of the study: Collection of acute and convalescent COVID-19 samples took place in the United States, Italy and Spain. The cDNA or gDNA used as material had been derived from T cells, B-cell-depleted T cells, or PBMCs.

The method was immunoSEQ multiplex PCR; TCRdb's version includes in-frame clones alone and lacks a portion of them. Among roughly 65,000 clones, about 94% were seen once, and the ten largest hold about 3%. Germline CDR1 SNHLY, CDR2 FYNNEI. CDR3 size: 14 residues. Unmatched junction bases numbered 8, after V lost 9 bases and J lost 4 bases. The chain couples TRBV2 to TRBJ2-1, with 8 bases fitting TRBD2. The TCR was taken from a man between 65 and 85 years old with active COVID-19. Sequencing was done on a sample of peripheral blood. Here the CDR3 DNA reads TGTGCCAGTAACGGGGGGGCCTCTTACAATGAGCAGTTCTTC. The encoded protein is CASNGGASYNEQFF.